This T cell receptor beta chain was found in a study of blood T cell repertoires in COVID-19. There are 15 residues in the CDR3. Per the germline V gene, CDR1 is SGHKS and CDR2 is YYEKEE (reference sequence). Trimming took off 4 bases at V and 2 bases at J, with 15 bases between the two ends. This clone was found a few times. The method was immunoSEQ multiplex PCR; TCRdb's version includes in-frame clones alone and lacks a portion of them. The sample lists about 190,000 clones, 80% to 90% seen once, with 4% to 6% in the top ten. V usage is TRBV5-5 and J usage is TRBJ1-1, with D maybe TRBD1 (5 bases). The sequenced sample was peripheral blood. This sequence originates from a woman between 65 and 79 years old with active or convalescent COVID-19. The CDR3 sequence is CASSLATGRNTEAFF. CDR3 DNA: TGTGCCAGCAGCCTGGCAACAGGCCGTAACACTGAAGCTTTCTTT. The whole variable domain, remainder taken from reference TRBV5-5 and TRBJ1-1, is DAGVTQSPTHLIKTRGQQVTLRCSPISGHKSVSWYQQVLGQGPQFIFQYYEKEERGRGNFPDRFSARQFPNYSSELNVNALLLGDSALYLCASSLATGRNTEAFFGQGTRLTVV.